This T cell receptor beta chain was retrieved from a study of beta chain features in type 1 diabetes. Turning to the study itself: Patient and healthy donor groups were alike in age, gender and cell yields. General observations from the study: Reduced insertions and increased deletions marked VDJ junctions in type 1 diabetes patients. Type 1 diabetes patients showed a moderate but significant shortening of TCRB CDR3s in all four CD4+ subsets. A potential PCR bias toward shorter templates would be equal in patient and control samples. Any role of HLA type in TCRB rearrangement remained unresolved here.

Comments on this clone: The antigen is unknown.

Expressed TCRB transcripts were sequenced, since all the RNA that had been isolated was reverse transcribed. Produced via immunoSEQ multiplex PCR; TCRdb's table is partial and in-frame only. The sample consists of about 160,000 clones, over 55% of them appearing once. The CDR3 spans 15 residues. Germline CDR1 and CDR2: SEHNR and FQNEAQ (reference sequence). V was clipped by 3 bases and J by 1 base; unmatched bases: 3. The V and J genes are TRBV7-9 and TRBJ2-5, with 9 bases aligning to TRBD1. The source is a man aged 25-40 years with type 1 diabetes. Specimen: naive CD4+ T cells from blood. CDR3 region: CASSLRDRVQETQYF. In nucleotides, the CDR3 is TGTGCCAGCAGCTTGAGGGACAGGGTCCAAGAGACCCAGTACTTC.